The T cell receptor (beta chain) under discussion was sequenced for a study of cytomegalovirus exposure and HLA in healthy donors. In the study overall: Earlier, 200 million or so T cells were analyzed, and about 120 million unique TCR beta sequences were found among them.

This PCR relied on a set of 60 Vbeta primers and 13 Jbeta primers. Only in-frame clones appear in the TCRdb table, and some are missing; sequencing was by immunoSEQ multiplex PCR. The data show some 150,000 clones, roughly 83% seen once. Each donor was healthy, and each was a bone marrow donor. Unrecorded immune exposure was likely among donors, who were nominally healthy when sampled. Germline CDR1 reads DFQATT; CDR2 reads SNEGSKA (reference sequence). Trimming cost V 7 bases and J 5 bases; bases outside gene matches: 4. The CDR3 runs to 11 residues. Sequences were obtained from PBMCs. This TCR was recovered from a human donor in good health. V gene TRBV20-1 combines with J gene TRBJ2-5, with TRBD2 matching over 7 bases. CDR3 bases: TGCAGTGGGACTAGTTGGGAGACCCAGTACTTC. Translating gives CSGTSWETQYF.